These T cell receptor beta chains were read from a single sample in a study of blood T cell repertoires in COVID-19. The method was immunoSEQ multiplex PCR; TCRdb's version includes in-frame clones alone and lacks a portion of them. The sample has a few hundred thousand clones, 70% to 90% seen once. Sequencing used peripheral blood. These receptors originate from a man aged 18 to 29 with active or convalescent COVID-19. Both conserved end residues are part of each CDR3. D genes are given only for firm matches. Size tells how often a clone was seen (once, few, many) or the class of an expanded clone, and some rows leave it out.

J | D | size | V | length | CDR3 | DNA
TRBJ2-1 | TRBD2 | once | TRBV2 | 15 | CASKPTSGGAHEQFF | TGTGCCAGCAAACCGACTAGCGGGGGGGCCCATGAGCAGTTCTTC
TRBJ1-5 | TRBD1 | - | TRBV19 | 13 | CASSADRDQPQHF | TGTGCCAGTAGTGCAGACAGGGATCAGCCCCAGCATTTT
TRBJ2-7 | - | - | TRBV20-1 | 13 | CSASNRVSYEQYF | TGCAGTGCTAGTAACAGGGTGTCCTACGAGCAGTACTTC
TRBJ2-7 | - | few | TRBV2 | 14 | CASSEQGVLYEQYF | TGTGCCAGCAGTGAACAAGGGGTGCTCTACGAGCAGTACTTC
TRBJ1-5 | - | - | TRBV19 | 17 | CASSIKVVGVSNQPQHF | TGTGCCAGTAGTATTAAGGTGGTTGGAGTGAGCAATCAGCCCCAGCATTTT
TRBJ1-5 | - | - | TRBV7-2 | 15 | CASSFGESRGDSQHF | TGTGCCAGCAGCTTCGGCGAGTCAAGGGGTGATTCCCAGCATTTT
TRBJ1-1 | - | - | TRBV4-3 | 15 | CASSQVRPGNTEAFF | TGCGCCAGCAGCCAAGTTCGTCCAGGGAACACTGAAGCTTTCTTT
TRBJ1-5 | - | - | TRBV19 | 16 | CASSIPGRGPSQPQHF | TGTGCCAGTAGTATCCCCGGAAGGGGTCCATCGCAGCCCCAGCATTTT
TRBJ2-7 | - | - | TRBV7-8 | 13 | CASSLNRVYEQYF | TGTGCCAGCAGCCTCAACAGGGTCTACGAGCAGTACTTC
TRBJ2-2 | - | - | TRBV7-2 | 13 | CASNPIRAGELFF | TGTGCCAGCAACCCGATACGAGCCGGGGAGCTGTTTTTT
TRBJ1-5 | - | - | TRBV2 | 13 | CASSEAGALPQHF | TGTGCCAGCAGTGAAGCAGGGGCTTTGCCCCAGCATTTT
TRBJ2-7 | - | - | TRBV16 | 14 | CASSQSGQFHEQYF | TGTGCCAGCAGCCAATCCGGACAGTTCCACGAGCAGTACTTC
TRBJ2-7 | TRBD2 | - | TRBV7-2 | 13 | CASSPGTSGPPHF | TGTGCCAGCAGCCCCGGGACTAGCGGCCCCCCTCATTTC
TRBJ2-7 | TRBD1 | - | TRBV6-1 | 16 | CASSDRDRLNTYEQYF | TGTGCCAGCAGTGACCGGGACAGGTTGAACACCTACGAGCAGTACTTC
TRBJ1-6 | - | - | TRBV3-1/TRBV3-2 | 13 | CASGPYQNSPLHF | TGTGCCAGCGGTCCATATCAGAATTCACCCCTCCACTTT
TRBJ2-1 | - | - | TRBV11-3 | 17 | CASSSTIQGHRYNEQFF | TGTGCCAGCAGCTCTACTATCCAGGGTCACCGTTACAATGAGCAGTTCTTC